This TCR beta chain was retrieved from a study of a mutant IDH1 vaccine in newly diagnosed glioma (dated by TCRdb to the early 2020s). Broadly, across the study: Eight vaccinations were administered to patients in weeks 1, 3, 5, 7, 11, 15, 19 and 23, corresponding to visits V03 through V10. Prior to enrollment, standard therapy consisting of radiotherapy alone, temozolomide alone, or radiochemotherapy with temozolomide had been administered to patients, with the combination being received by most patients. Longitudinal TCRB deep sequencing was done for 25 to 30 treated patients, wherever samples were available for exploratory analyses. Peripheral blood was collected at six visits: V03 (baseline), V05, V07, V10, V12 and V13. In the chemotherapy-containing groups, vaccination started alongside temozolomide cycles, whereas in patients who had radiotherapy alone it started 4-6 weeks after radiotherapy. Of the roughly 32 patients who were treated, around 62% were male and about 40% were female, and the mean age was around 40 years. Results the study describes overall, beyond this receptor: Across multiple MHC alleles, vaccine-induced immune responses were seen in around 94% of patients. It was noted by the authors that analyses of patient blood samples could not be reproduced owing to sample limitations. Changes in the top peripheral T cell clonotypes picked up by TCRB sequencing did not appear to be linked to pseudoprogression. Selection of PBMC samples for TCRB deep sequencing was based on availability.

The CDR3, cysteine through phenylalanine, is 12 amino acids long. This entry keeps only the CDR3 DNA: 36 bases, framed from base 1. Reading the germline V gene (reference sequence) gives CDR1 SEHNR and CDR2 FQNEAQ. Libraries were built with the immunoSEQ multiplex PCR assay. Rearranged TCR beta chain sequences were amplified with the hsTCRB Kit following the manufacturer's protocol. TCRB libraries were sequenced on an Illumina MiSeq. The paper's data handling went like this. The kit vendor's proprietary platform handled demultiplexing, trimming and gene mapping. TCRdb obtained this table from immuneACCESS and retained in-frame rearrangements with V and J assigned. These tables miss some clones; where compared with another copy, unresolved V genes account for less than half of the shortfall, and the remainder is unexplained. V and J calls and clone size are copied from that table; D and trimming were computed from the DNA. This sample lists 50,000 to 70,000 clones; 84% were detected once. The biggest ten clones account for less than 15% of the sample.

With respect to this clone: Its antigen specificity is not known. An end of the junction does not agree with germline; a read error may underlie this.

The time point label on this specimen signifies: week 23, last vaccination. Every vaccine dose consisted of 300 ug of a 20-mer mutant IDH1 peptide in Montanide, administered subcutaneously together with topical imiquimod. All donors had newly diagnosed IDH1-mutant astrocytomas of WHO grade 3 or 4 that showed loss of nuclear ATRX. The samples were drawn from NOA16, a multicentre, single-arm, open-label phase I trial in Germany that tested a mutant IDH1 peptide vaccine in humans for the first time. Genomic DNA for TCRB sequencing was isolated from EDTA blood with the DNeasy Blood and Tissue Kit. The specimen was PBMCs, collected from a glioma patient whose treatment included an IDH1 peptide vaccine. The clonotype originates from a man aged 18 to 29 with glioma. In this chain, TRBV7-9 is recombined with TRBJ2-3; no D gene can be assigned with confidence. The CDR3 sequence is CASSLGAGAPHF. The DNA sequence follows: TGTGCCAGCAGCTTAGGGGCCGGAGCACCGCATTTT.